This TCR beta chain was profiled in a study of blood T cell repertoires in COVID-19. This clone was counted between two and nine times. Per the original data handling: Nucleated cell number was recorded as an estimate derived from reference gene primer amplification. Assay used: immunoSEQ multiplex PCR; TCRdb lists only in-frame clones, some missing. V, J and clone size derive from that table, while D and trimming were established from the DNA sequence. Here the sample spans fewer than 200,000 clones, approximately 87% being singletons. The participants were between about 18 and 100 years old and came from some 25 US areas. Sequencing was done on a sample of PBMCs or T cells enriched from blood (not recorded which). This sequence was found in a woman aged 45 to 65 who had recovered from COVID-19.

Here the CDR3 DNA reads TGTGCCACCAGTGATAGGCAGGTTAGAACAGATACGCAGTATTTT. Translation gives CATSDRQVRTDTQYF. The gene calls are TRBV24-1 and TRBJ2-3; D is undetermined. The CDR3 has 15 residues. Trimming took off 3 bases at V and 3 bases at J, with 12 bases between the two ends. The germline gives CDR1 KGHDR, CDR2 SFDVKD.